Sequencing of this T cell receptor beta chain was carried out in a study of blood T cell repertoires in COVID-19. For the study at large: Collection of acute and convalescent COVID-19 samples took place in the United States, Italy and Spain.

In the original analysis: Nucleated cell counts were estimated from reference gene primer amplification. Some clones are missing from TCRdb's copy, which holds only in-frame ones; the method was immunoSEQ multiplex PCR. V and J calls and clone size come straight from that table; D and trimming were deduced from the DNA. The repertoire holds some 220,000 clones, with approximately 80% as singletons. Between the trimmed V and J ends, which lost 0 bases and 0 bases, there was a span of 12 bases. The CDR3 sequence is 17 residues long. The germline CDR1 and CDR2 sequences are MGHRA and YSYEKL. This sequence originates from a man in his fifties with active or convalescent COVID-19. The sample comprised peripheral blood. This rearrangement joins TRBV4-1 to TRBJ1-3, with D possibly TRBD1 on 5 matching bases. The CDR3: CASSQDGQATSGNTIYF. The CDR3 region has the DNA TGCGCCAGCAGCCAAGACGGACAAGCTACCTCTGGAAACACCATATATTTT.